This T cell receptor beta chain was documented in a study of neurological immune-mediated disorders. This clonotype was seen at least ten times. What it binds is not known. Study-level findings and limits: Private repertoires in all groups were suggested, as expanded clones shared no CDR3 amino acid sequences across subjects. Patients with HTLV-1-associated myelopathy had the highest level of TCR clonal expansion, whereas patients with multiple sclerosis had the lowest level, falling beneath the level found in healthy controls.

It was by 5'RACE with 10-nucleotide random UMIs that the cDNA was made. TCRdb used MiXCR to reprocess the 5' RACE reads, holding one entry per CDR3 protein. The sample has some 79,000 distinct CDR3 sequences, 13% to 15% seen once. The sample consisted of PBMCs. This TCR derives from a woman aged 45-65 years in good health.

DNA for the CDR3: TGTGCCAGCAGTTTAGGGTTCGGGGGGACTTCGTCCTACGAGCAGTACTTC. Translated, it gives CASSLGFGGTSSYEQYF. The rearrangement joins TRBV12-3 or TRBV12-4 to TRBJ2-7; 7 bases match TRBD2. The CDR3 length is 17 residues. The V segment lost 1 base and the J segment 1 base; nucleotides outside the gene matches: 10.